The rows below give T cell receptor beta chains drawn from one sample of a study of blood T cells in healthy people across ages. TCRdb re-called the 5' RACE reads with MiXCR, one entry per CDR3 protein. There are roughly 700,000 distinct CDR3 sequences in the sample; around 45% occur only once, and 30% to 40% lies in the top ten. The sequenced sample was blood. These receptors were collected from a woman aged 60-70 years in good health. Both conserved end residues are part of each CDR3. Each record gives: CDR3 length, D gene, V gene, clone size, J gene, CDR3 protein, CDR3 DNA. The D gene is left open where the match is weak. Expanded clones are given a class, and other clones once, few, many or no size at all.

length: 15
D: TRBD1
V: TRBV5-1
size: NA
J: TRBJ2-4
CDR3: CASSNRDRGQNIQYF
DNA: TGCGCCAGCAGCAACCGGGACAGGGGTCAAAACATTCAGTACTTC

length: 15
D: TRBD1
V: TRBV2
size: once
J: TRBJ2-5
CDR3: CASSELSGGGETQYF
DNA: TGTGCCAGCAGTGAATTGTCAGGGGGCGGGGAGACCCAGTACTTC

length: 16
D: NA
V: TRBV20-1
size: once
J: TRBJ1-1
CDR3: CSARDPRQGTNTEAFF
DNA: TGCAGTGCTAGAGACCCCCGGCAGGGCACGAACACTGAAGCTTTCTTT

length: 14
D: NA
V: TRBV6-5
size: NA
J: TRBJ1-1
CDR3: CASSRTGTLDEAFF
DNA: TGTGCCAGCAGTCGAACCGGGACGCTAGATGAAGCTTTCTTT

length: 15
D: NA
V: TRBV29-1
size: NA
J: TRBJ2-7
CDR3: CSVGASGFPVGEQYF
DNA: TGCAGCGTTGGTGCTTCAGGGTTCCCTGTAGGCGAGCAGTACTTC

length: 13
D: NA
V: TRBV14
size: NA
J: TRBJ1-2
CDR3: CASSQDLDWGYTF
DNA: TGTGCCAGCAGCCAAGATCTCGACTGGGGCTACACCTTC

length: 17
D: TRBD1
V: TRBV24-1
size: NA
J: TRBJ2-5
CDR3: CATSDPTGTGEGETQYF
DNA: TGTGCCACCAGTGATCCCACCGGGACAGGGGAAGGAGAGACCCAGTACTTC

length: 15
D: NA
V: TRBV11-3
size: NA
J: TRBJ2-3
CDR3: CASSLGDKLEDTQYF
DNA: TGTGCCAGCAGCTTAGGGGATAAGCTAGAGGATACGCAGTATTTT

length: 14
D: NA
V: TRBV12-3/TRBV12-4
size: NA
J: TRBJ2-3
CDR3: CASSLGVETDTQYF
DNA: TGTGCCAGCAGTCTAGGAGTAGAAACAGATACGCAGTATTTT

length: 16
D: NA
V: TRBV12-3/TRBV12-4
size: NA
J: TRBJ1-1
CDR3: CASSFFTGSRSTEAFF
DNA: TGTGCCAGCAGTTTTTTCACAGGTAGCCGGAGCACTGAAGCTTTCTTT

length: 15
D: NA
V: TRBV14
size: many
J: TRBJ2-5
CDR3: CASSQELRKTGTQYF
DNA: TGTGCCAGCAGCCAAGAACTAAGGAAGACGGGGACCCAGTACTTC

length: 13
D: NA
V: TRBV4-3
size: NA
J: TRBJ2-7
CDR3: CASSQDTRNGQYF
DNA: TGCGCCAGCAGCCAAGATACGAGGAATGGTCAGTACTTC

length: 15
D: NA
V: TRBV18
size: NA
J: TRBJ2-1
CDR3: CASSPLLQGGNEQFF
DNA: TGTGCCAGCTCACCGCTGTTACAGGGGGGGAATGAGCAGTTCTTC

length: 13
D: TRBD2
V: TRBV7-2
size: NA
J: TRBJ2-3
CDR3: CASSWTSRDTQYF
DNA: TGTGCCAGCAGCTGGACTAGCAGAGATACGCAGTATTTT

length: 19
D: TRBD2
V: TRBV5-1
size: NA
J: TRBJ2-1
CDR3: CASSLERPSGRGKGNEQFF
DNA: TGCGCCAGCAGCTTGGAGCGTCCTAGCGGGAGGGGAAAAGGAAATGAGCAGTTCTTC

length: 14
D: NA
V: TRBV7-2
size: NA
J: TRBJ2-7
CDR3: CASSLRGGSHEQYF
DNA: TGTGCCAGCAGCTTGCGGGGCGGTTCCCACGAGCAGTACTTC

length: 18
D: TRBD2
V: TRBV11-2
size: NA
J: TRBJ2-3
CDR3: CASSPRVGGGVSTDTQYF
DNA: TGTGCCAGCAGTCCGAGGGTTGGCGGGGGGGTTAGCACAGATACGCAGTATTTT

length: 11
D: NA
V: TRBV28
size: few
J: TRBJ1-5
CDR3: CASSLNQPQHF
DNA: TGTGCCAGCAGTTTGAATCAGCCCCAGCATTTT

length: 14
D: NA
V: TRBV5-6
size: few
J: TRBJ1-2
CDR3: CASSLEPENYGYTF
DNA: TGTGCCAGCAGCTTGGAACCGGAGAACTATGGCTACACCTTC

length: 13
D: NA
V: TRBV27
size: NA
J: TRBJ2-5
CDR3: CASTPMPEGEQYF
DNA: TGTGCCAGCACTCCCATGCCTGAGGGTGAGCAGTACTTC

length: 16
D: TRBD2
V: TRBV7-2
size: NA
J: TRBJ2-7
CDR3: CASSLGGSGGVYEQYF
DNA: TGTGCCAGCAGCTTAGGAGGCAGCGGGGGCGTCTACGAGCAGTACTTC

length: 17
D: TRBD2
V: TRBV12-3/TRBV12-4
size: NA
J: TRBJ2-3
CDR3: CASSPTSGRPRTDTQYF
DNA: TGTGCCAGCAGCCCGACTAGCGGGAGACCCCGCACAGATACGCAGTATTTT

length: 11
D: NA
V: TRBV29-1
size: few
J: TRBJ1-2
CDR3: CRIRDIYGYTF
DNA: TGCAGGATAAGGGACATCTATGGCTACACCTTC

length: 14
D: NA
V: TRBV15
size: NA
J: TRBJ2-1
CDR3: CATEEPGSYNEQFF
DNA: TGTGCCACCGAGGAGCCGGGCTCCTACAATGAGCAGTTCTTC

length: 16
D: NA
V: TRBV6-5
size: NA
J: TRBJ2-1
CDR3: CASTKTRQGPGNEQFF
DNA: TGTGCCAGCACCAAGACGCGTCAGGGTCCGGGAAATGAGCAGTTCTTC

length: 15
D: TRBD1
V: TRBV10-3
size: NA
J: TRBJ1-4
CDR3: CAISGTGTGERKLFF
DNA: TGTGCCATCAGTGGCACCGGGACAGGGGAACGGAAACTGTTTTTT

length: 16
D: TRBD1
V: TRBV28
size: NA
J: TRBJ2-7
CDR3: CASSLIGTGNLYEQYF
DNA: TGTGCCAGCAGTCTCATTGGGACAGGGAATCTCTACGAGCAGTACTTC

length: 14
D: TRBD1
V: TRBV5-1
size: NA
J: TRBJ2-5
CDR3: CASSAGTAKETQYF
DNA: TGCGCCAGCAGCGCCGGGACAGCGAAAGAGACCCAGTACTTC

length: 14
D: TRBD1
V: TRBV28
size: NA
J: TRBJ2-5
CDR3: CASSPPDRVETQYF
DNA: TGTGCCAGCAGCCCGCCGGACAGGGTCGAGACCCAGTACTTC

length: 16
D: NA
V: TRBV12-3/TRBV12-4
size: NA
J: TRBJ2-4
CDR3: CASSFWGARAKNIQYF
DNA: TGTGCCAGCAGTTTTTGGGGAGCGAGAGCCAAAAACATTCAGTACTTC

length: 13
D: NA
V: TRBV18
size: NA
J: TRBJ2-1
CDR3: CASSPLEYNEQFF
DNA: TGTGCCAGCTCACCACTGGAATACAATGAGCAGTTCTTC

length: 12
D: NA
V: TRBV5-1
size: NA
J: TRBJ1-2
CDR3: CASKQGKNGYTF
DNA: TGCGCCAGCAAGCAGGGGAAGAATGGCTACACCTTC

length: 16
D: TRBD2
V: TRBV7-2
size: NA
J: TRBJ2-1
CDR3: CASTTGGAGGRSEQFF
DNA: TGTGCCAGCACCACTGGAGGGGCGGGAGGGCGTAGTGAGCAGTTCTTC

length: 16
D: NA
V: TRBV5-1
size: NA
J: TRBJ1-5
CDR3: CASSLVGGYSNQPQHF
DNA: TGCGCCAGCAGCTTGGTGGGGGGGTATAGCAATCAGCCCCAGCATTTT

length: 15
D: NA
V: TRBV9
size: NA
J: TRBJ2-7
CDR3: CASSVALGGFYEQYF
DNA: TGTGCCAGCAGCGTAGCCCTTGGAGGATTCTACGAGCAGTACTTC

length: 18
D: TRBD2
V: TRBV20-1
size: NA
J: TRBJ2-1
CDR3: CSALGGTSGRISYNEQFF
DNA: TGCAGTGCCTTGGGGGGGACTAGCGGGAGGATCTCCTACAATGAGCAGTTCTTC

length: 14
D: TRBD1
V: TRBV5-1
size: NA
J: TRBJ2-1
CDR3: CASSLNRGYNEQFF
DNA: TGCGCCAGCAGCTTGAACAGGGGGTACAATGAGCAGTTCTTC

length: 13
D: NA
V: TRBV20-1
size: NA
J: TRBJ2-5
CDR3: CSAHLAARGEQYF
DNA: TGCAGTGCACACCTAGCGGCTAGGGGGGAGCAGTACTTC

length: 16
D: TRBD2
V: TRBV20-1
size: NA
J: TRBJ2-5
CDR3: CSARDGGLAGGETQYF
DNA: TGCAGTGCTAGAGATGGAGGGCTAGCGGGAGGGGAGACCCAGTACTTC

length: 14
D: TRBD2
V: TRBV20-1
size: NA
J: TRBJ2-1
CDR3: CSSSAGLGYNEQFF
DNA: TGCAGTTCCTCCGCGGGACTAGGCTACAATGAGCAGTTCTTC

length: 15
D: TRBD1
V: TRBV3-1
size: NA
J: TRBJ1-2
CDR3: CASSPRDREVYGYTF
DNA: TGTGCCAGCAGCCCAAGGGACAGGGAAGTCTATGGCTACACCTTC

length: 14
D: TRBD1
V: TRBV25-1
size: NA
J: TRBJ1-2
CDR3: CASSRRGPNYGYTF
DNA: TGTGCCAGCAGCCGCAGGGGGCCGAACTATGGCTACACCTTC

length: 14
D: NA
V: TRBV5-1
size: NA
J: TRBJ2-5
CDR3: CASSGGIHSDEQYF
DNA: TGCGCCAGCAGCGGGGGGATCCATAGCGATGAGCAGTACTTC

length: 14
D: NA
V: TRBV20-1
size: few
J: TRBJ2-3
CDR3: CSARDEQLTDTQYF
DNA: TGCAGTGCTAGAGATGAACAGCTCACAGATACGCAGTATTTT

length: 13
D: NA
V: TRBV6-5
size: NA
J: TRBJ1-2
CDR3: CASSYPNWDGYTF
DNA: TGTGCCAGCAGTTACCCTAATTGGGATGGCTACACCTTC

length: 15
D: NA
V: TRBV25-1
size: NA
J: TRBJ2-5
CDR3: CASSLAGHQQETQYF
DNA: TGTGCCAGCAGTCTAGCAGGGCACCAACAAGAGACCCAGTACTTC

length: 12
D: TRBD1
V: TRBV7-9
size: NA
J: TRBJ2-5
CDR3: CASSQGESPQYF
DNA: TGTGCCAGCAGTCAGGGGGAATCCCCGCAGTACTTC

length: 17
D: NA
V: TRBV4-3
size: few
J: TRBJ1-2
CDR3: CASSQDVTARVLYGYTF
DNA: TGCGCCAGCAGCCAAGATGTGACTGCCCGGGTCCTTTATGGCTACACCTTC

length: 13
D: TRBD1
V: TRBV29-1
size: many
J: TRBJ2-7
CDR3: CSVDAQGGREQYF
DNA: TGCAGCGTTGACGCACAGGGGGGTCGCGAGCAGTACTTC

length: 14
D: NA
V: TRBV12-3/TRBV12-4
size: once
J: TRBJ2-5
CDR3: CASSVRAGQETQYF
DNA: TGTGCCAGCAGTGTAAGGGCAGGGCAAGAGACCCAGTACTTC

length: 14
D: NA
V: TRBV6-1
size: NA
J: TRBJ1-6
CDR3: CASGQFSYNSPLHF
DNA: TGTGCCAGCGGACAGTTCTCCTATAATTCACCCCTCCACTTT

length: 15
D: NA
V: TRBV7-2
size: many
J: TRBJ2-3
CDR3: CASSQGWAVTDTQYF
DNA: TGTGCCAGCAGCCAGGGGTGGGCAGTCACAGATACGCAGTATTTT